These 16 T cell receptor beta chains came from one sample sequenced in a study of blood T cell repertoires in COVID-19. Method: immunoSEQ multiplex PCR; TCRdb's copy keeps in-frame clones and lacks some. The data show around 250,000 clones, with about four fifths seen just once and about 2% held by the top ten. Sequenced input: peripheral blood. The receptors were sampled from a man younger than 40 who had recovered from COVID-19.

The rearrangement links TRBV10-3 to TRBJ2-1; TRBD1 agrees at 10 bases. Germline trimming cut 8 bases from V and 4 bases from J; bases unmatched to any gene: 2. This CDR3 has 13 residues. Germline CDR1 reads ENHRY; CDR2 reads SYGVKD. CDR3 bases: TGTGCCATCGGACAGGGGGGATACAATGAGCAGTTCTTC. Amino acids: CAIGQGGYNEQFF.

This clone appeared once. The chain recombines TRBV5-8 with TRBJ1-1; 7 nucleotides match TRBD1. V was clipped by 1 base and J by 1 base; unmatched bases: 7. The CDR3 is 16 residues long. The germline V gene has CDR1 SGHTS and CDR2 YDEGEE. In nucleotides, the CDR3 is TGTGCCAGCAGCTTGTTTACAGGGGCAGCGAACACTGAAGCTTTCTTT. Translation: CASSLFTGAANTEAFF.

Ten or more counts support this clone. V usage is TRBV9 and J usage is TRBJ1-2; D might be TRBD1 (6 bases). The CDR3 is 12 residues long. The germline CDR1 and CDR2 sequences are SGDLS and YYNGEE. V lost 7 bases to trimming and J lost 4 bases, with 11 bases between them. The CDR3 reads CASHSQGYGYTF. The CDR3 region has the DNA TGTGCCAGCCACTCACAGGGCTATGGCTACACCTTC. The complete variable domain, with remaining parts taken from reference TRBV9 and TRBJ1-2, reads DSGVTQTPKHLITATGQRVTLRCSPRSGDLSVYWYQQSLDQGLQFLIQYYNGEERAKGNILERFSAQQFPDLHSELNLSSLELGDSALYFCASHSQGYGYTFGSGTRLTVV.

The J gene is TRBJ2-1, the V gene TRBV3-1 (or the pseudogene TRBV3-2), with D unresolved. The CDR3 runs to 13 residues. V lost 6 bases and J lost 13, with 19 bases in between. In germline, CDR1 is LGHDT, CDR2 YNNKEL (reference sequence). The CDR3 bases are TGTGCCAGCAGTAAGGCCGGCCTTCGACACCAGTTCTTC. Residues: CASSKAGLRHQFF.

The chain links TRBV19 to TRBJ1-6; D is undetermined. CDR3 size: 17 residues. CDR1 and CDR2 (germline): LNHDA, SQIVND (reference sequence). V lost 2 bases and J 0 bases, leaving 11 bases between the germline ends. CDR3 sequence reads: CASSIPLRNSYNSPLHF. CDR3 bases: TGTGCCAGTAGTATACCCCTGAGGAACTCCTATAATTCACCCCTCCACTTT.

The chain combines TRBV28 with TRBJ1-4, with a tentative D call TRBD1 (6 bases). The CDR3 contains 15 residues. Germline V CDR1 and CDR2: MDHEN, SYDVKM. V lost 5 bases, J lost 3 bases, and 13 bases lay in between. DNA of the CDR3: TGTGCCAGCAGTCCTAGGGGGTCCCCTAATGAAAAACTGTTTTTT. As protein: CASSPRGSPNEKLFF.

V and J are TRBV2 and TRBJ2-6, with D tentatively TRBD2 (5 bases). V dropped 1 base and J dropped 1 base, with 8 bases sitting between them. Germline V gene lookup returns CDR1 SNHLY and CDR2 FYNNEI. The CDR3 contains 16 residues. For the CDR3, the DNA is TGTGCCAGCAGTGAAGTCGGGATGTCTGGGGCCAACGTCCTGACTTTC. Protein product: CASSEVGMSGANVLTF.

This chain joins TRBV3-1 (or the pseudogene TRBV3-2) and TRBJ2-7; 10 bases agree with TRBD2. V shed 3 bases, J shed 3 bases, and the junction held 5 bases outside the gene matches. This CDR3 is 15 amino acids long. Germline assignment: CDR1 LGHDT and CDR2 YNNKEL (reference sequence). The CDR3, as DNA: TGTGCCAGCAGCCATATACTAGCGGGGCTCTACGAGCAGTACGTC. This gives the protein CASSHILAGLYEQYV.

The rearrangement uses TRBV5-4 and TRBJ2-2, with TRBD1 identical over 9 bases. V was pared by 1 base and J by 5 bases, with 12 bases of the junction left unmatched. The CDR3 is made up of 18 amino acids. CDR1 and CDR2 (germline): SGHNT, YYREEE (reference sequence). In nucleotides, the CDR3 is TGTGCCAGCAGCTTGTCGTCCGGGACAGGGATTTCTACCGGGGAGCTGTTTTTT. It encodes CASSLSSGTGISTGELFF.

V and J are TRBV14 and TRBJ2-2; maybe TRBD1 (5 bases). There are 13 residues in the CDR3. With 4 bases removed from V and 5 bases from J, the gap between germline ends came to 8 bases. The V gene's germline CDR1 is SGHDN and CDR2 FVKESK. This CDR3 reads CASSPQETGELFF. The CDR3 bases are TGTGCCAGCAGCCCACAGGAAACCGGGGAGCTGTTTTTT.

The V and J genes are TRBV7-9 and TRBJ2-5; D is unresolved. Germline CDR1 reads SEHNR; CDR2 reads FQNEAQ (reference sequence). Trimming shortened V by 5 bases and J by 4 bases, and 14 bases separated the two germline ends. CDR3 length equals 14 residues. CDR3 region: CASSPPLRGETQYF. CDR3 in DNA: TGTGCCAGCAGCCCGCCACTCCGAGGAGAGACCCAGTACTTC.

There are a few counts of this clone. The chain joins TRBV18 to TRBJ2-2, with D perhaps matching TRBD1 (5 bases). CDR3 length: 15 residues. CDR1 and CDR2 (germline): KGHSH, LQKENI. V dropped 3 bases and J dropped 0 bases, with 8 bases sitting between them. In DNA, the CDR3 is TGTGCCAGCTCACCGGAGACAGCGAACACCGGGGAGCTGTTTTTT. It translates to CASSPETANTGELFF.

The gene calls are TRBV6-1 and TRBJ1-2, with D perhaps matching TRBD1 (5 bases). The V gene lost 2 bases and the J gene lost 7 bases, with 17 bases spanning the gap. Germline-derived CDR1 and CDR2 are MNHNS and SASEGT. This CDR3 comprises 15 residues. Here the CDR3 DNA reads TGTGCCAGCAGTGAAACCATTGGGACTGCGGGTGGCTACACCTTC. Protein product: CASSETIGTAGGYTF.

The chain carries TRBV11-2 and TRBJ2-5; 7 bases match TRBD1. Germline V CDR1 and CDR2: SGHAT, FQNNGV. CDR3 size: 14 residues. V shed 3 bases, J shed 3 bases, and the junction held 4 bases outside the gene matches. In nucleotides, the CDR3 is TGTGCCAGCAGCTTTTCGGGACAGAAAGAGACCCAGTACTTC. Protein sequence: CASSFSGQKETQYF.

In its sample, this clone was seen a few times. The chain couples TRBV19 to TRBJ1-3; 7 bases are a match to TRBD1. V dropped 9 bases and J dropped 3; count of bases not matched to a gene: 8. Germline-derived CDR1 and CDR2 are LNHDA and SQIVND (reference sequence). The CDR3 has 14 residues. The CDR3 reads CASRSGTDGNTIYF. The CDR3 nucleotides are TGTGCCAGCCGTTCCGGGACAGATGGAAACACCATATATTTT.

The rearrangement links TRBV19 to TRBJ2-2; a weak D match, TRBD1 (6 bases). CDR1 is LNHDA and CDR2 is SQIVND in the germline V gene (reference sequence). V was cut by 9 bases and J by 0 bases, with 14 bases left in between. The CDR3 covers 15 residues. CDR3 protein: CASRSGTSNTGELFF. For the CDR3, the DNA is TGTGCCAGCAGATCCGGGACATCGAACACCGGGGAGCTGTTTTTT. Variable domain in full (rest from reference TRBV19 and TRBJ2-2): DGGITQSPKYLFRKEGQNVTLSCEQNLNHDAMYWYRQDPGQGLRLIYYSQIVNDFQKGDIAEGYSVSREKKESFPLTVTSAQKNPTAFYLCASRSGTSNTGELFFGEGSRLTVL.